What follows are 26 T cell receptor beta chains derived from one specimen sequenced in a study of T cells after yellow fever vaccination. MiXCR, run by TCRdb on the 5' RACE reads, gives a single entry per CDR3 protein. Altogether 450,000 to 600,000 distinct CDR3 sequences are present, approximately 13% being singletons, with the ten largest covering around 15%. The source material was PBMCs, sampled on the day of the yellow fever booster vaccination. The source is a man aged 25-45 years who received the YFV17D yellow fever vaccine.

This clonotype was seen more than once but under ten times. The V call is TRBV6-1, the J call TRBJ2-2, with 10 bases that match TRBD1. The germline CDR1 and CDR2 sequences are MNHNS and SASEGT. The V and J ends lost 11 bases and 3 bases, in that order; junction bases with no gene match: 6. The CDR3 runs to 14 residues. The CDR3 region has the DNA TGTGCCGGAGGGGACAGGGGACACACCGGGGAGCTGTTTTTT. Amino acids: CAGGDRGHTGELFF.

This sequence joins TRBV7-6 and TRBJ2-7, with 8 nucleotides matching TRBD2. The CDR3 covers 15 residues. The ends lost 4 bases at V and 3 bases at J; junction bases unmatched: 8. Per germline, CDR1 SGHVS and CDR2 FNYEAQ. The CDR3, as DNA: TGTGCCAGCAGCTCGAAACTAGCGGCGGGCTACGAGCAGTACTTC. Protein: CASSSKLAAGYEQYF. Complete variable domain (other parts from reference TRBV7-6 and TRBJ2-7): GAGVSQSPRYKVTKRGQDVALRCDPISGHVSLYWYRQALGQGPEFLTYFNYEAQQDKSGLPNDRFSAERPEGSISTLTIQRTEQRDSAMYRCASSSKLAAGYEQYFGPGTRLTVT.

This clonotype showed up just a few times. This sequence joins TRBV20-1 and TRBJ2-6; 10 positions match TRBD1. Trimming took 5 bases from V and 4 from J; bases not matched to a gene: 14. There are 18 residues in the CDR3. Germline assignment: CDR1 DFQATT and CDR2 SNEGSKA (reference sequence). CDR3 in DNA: TGCAGTGCTCTTATTAACCCGGGACAGGGGATGGGGGCCAACGTCCTGACTTTC. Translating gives CSALINPGQGMGANVLTF.

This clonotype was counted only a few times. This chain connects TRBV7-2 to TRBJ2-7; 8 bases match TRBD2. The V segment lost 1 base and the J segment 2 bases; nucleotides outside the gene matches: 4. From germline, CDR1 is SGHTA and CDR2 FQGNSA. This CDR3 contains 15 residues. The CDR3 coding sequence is TGTGCCAGCAGCTTAGGAGGGACTAGTACCTACGAGCAGTACTTC. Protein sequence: CASSLGGTSTYEQYF.

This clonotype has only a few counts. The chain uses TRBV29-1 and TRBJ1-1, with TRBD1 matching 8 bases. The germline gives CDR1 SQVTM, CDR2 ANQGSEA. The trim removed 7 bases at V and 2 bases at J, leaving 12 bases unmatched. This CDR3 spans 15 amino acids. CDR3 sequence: CSAADRGWGNTEAFF. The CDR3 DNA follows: TGCAGCGCTGCCGACAGGGGATGGGGAAACACTGAAGCTTTCTTT.

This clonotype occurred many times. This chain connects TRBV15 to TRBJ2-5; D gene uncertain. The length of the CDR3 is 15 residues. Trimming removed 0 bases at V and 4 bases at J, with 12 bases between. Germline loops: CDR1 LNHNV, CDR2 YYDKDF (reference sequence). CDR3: CATSRDPHSAETQYF. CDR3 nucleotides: TGTGCCACCAGCAGAGATCCACACTCCGCAGAGACCCAGTACTTC.

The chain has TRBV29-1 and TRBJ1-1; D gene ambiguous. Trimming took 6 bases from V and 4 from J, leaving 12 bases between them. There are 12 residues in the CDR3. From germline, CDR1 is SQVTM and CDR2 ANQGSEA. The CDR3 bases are TGCAGCGTGCGGCGGGGAGTCACTGAAGCTTTCTTT. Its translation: CSVRRGVTEAFF.

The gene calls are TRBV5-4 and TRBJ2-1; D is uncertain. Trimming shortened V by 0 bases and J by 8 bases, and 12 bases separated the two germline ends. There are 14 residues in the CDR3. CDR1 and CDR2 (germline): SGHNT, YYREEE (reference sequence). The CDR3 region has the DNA TGTGCCAGCAGCTTGGGGCTAGTTAAGCATGAGCAGTTCTTC. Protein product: CASSLGLVKHEQFF. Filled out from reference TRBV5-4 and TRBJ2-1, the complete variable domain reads ETGVTQSPTHLIKTRGQQVTLRCSSQSGHNTVSWYQQALGQGPQFIFQYYREEENGRGNFPPRFSGLQFPNYSSELNVNALELDDSALYLCASSLGLVKHEQFFGPGTRLTVL.

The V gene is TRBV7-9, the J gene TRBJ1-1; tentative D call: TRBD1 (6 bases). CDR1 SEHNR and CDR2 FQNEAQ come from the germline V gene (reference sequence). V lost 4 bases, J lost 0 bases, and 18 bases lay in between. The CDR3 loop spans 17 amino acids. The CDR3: CASSSLSGTKMNTEAFF. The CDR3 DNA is TGTGCCAGCAGCTCACTCTCTGGGACAAAAATGAACACTGAAGCTTTCTTT.

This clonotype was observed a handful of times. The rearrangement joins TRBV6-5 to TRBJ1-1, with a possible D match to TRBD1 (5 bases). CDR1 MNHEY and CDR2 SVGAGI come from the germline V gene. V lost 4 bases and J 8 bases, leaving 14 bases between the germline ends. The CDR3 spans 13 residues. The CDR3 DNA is TGTGCCAGCAGTTCCCCAGGGTCAGGGGAAGCTTTCTTT. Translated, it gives CASSSPGSGEAFF.

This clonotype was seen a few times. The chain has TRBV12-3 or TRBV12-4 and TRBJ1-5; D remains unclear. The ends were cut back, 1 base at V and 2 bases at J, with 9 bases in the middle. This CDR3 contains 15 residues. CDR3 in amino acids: CASSLDRSGNQPQHF. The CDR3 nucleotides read TGTGCCAGCAGTTTAGATAGAAGTGGCAATCAGCCCCAGCATTTT.

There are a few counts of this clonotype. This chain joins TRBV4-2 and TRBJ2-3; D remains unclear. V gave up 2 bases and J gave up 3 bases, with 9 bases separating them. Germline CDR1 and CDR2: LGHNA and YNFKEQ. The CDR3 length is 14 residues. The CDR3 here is CASSQLLPTDTQYF. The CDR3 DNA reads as TGTGCCAGCAGCCAACTGCTCCCGACAGATACGCAGTATTTT.

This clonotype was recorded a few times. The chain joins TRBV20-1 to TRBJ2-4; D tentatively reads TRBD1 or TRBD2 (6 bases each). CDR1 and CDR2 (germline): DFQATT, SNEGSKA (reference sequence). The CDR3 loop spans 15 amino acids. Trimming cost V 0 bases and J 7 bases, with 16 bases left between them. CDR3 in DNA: TGCAGTGCTAGAGATCGGGGGCGGGATCTCAACATTCAGTACTTC. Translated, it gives CSARDRGRDLNIQYF.

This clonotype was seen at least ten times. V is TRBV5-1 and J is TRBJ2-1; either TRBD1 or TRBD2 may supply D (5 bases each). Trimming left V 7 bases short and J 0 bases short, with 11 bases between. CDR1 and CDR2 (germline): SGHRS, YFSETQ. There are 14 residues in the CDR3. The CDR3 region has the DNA TGCGCCAGCTTCCTGGGGGTCTCCTACAATGAGCAGTTCTTC. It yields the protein CASFLGVSYNEQFF.

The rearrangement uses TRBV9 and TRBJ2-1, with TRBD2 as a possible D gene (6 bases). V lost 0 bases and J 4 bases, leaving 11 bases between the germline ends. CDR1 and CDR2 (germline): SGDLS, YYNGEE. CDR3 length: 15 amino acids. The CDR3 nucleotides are TGTGCCAGCAGCGTAGCTGAGGGACTGTACAATGAGCAGTTCTTC. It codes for CASSVAEGLYNEQFF. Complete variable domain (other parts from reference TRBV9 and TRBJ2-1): DSGVTQTPKHLITATGQRVTLRCSPRSGDLSVYWYQQSLDQGLQFLIQYYNGEERAKGNILERFSAQQFPDLHSELNLSSLELGDSALYFCASSVAEGLYNEQFFGPGTRLTVL.

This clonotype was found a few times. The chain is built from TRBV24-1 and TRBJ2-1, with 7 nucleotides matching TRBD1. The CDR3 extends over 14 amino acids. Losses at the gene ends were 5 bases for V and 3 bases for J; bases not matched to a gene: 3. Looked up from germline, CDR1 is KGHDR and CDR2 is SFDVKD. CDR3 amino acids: CATSGRQGYNEQFF. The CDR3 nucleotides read TGTGCCACCAGTGGGAGACAGGGCTACAATGAGCAGTTCTTC.

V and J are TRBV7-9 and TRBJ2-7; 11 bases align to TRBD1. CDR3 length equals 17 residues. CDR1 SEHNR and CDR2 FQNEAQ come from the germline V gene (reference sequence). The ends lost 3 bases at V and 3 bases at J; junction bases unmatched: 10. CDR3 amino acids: CASSLGAGTGGFYEQYF. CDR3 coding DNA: TGTGCCAGCAGCTTGGGGGCCGGGACAGGGGGTTTCTACGAGCAGTACTTC.

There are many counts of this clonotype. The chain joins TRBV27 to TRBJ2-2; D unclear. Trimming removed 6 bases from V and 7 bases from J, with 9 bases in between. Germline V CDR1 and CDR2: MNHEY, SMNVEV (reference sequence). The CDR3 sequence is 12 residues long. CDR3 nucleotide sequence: TGTGCCAGCAGCTTTTTGGGCGGGGAGCTGTTTTTT. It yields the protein CASSFLGGELFF.

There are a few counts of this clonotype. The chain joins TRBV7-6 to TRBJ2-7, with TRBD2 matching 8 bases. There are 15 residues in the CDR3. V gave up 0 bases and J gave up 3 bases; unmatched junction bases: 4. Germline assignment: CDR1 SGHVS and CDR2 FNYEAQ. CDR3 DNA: TGTGCCAGCAGCTTAGCCGGGACTAGAGGCTACGAGCAGTACTTC. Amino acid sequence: CASSLAGTRGYEQYF.

For the CDR3, the DNA is TGTGCCAGCAGCGAACTTAGGGGCGGGATCAGCACAGATACGCAGTATTTT. This encodes CASSELRGGISTDTQYF. The chain joins TRBV3-1 to TRBJ2-3; possibly TRBD2 for D (6 bases). V dropped 5 bases and J dropped 0 bases, with 18 bases sitting between them. Germline loops: CDR1 LGHDT, CDR2 YNNKEL (reference sequence). The CDR3 has 17 residues.

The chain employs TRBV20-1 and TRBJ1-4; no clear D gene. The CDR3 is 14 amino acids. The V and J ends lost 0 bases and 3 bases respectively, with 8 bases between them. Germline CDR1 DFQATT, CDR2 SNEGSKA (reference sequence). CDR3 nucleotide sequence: TGCAGTGCTAGAGATCCTTTGGCTAATGAAAAACTGTTTTTT. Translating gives CSARDPLANEKLFF.

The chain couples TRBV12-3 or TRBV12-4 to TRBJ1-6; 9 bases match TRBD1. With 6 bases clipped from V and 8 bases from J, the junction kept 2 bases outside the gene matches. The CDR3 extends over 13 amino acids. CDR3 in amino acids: CASRRTGDSPLHF. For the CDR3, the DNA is TGTGCCAGCAGGCGGACAGGGGATTCACCCCTCCACTTT.

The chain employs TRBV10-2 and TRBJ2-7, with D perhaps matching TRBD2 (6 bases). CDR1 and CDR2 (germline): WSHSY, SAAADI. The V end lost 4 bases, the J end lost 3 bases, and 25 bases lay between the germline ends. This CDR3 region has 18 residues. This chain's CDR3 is CASSGFGDRDSRFYEQYF. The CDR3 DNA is TGCGCCAGCAGTGGCTTCGGGGACCGGGACTCCCGCTTCTACGAGCAGTACTTC.

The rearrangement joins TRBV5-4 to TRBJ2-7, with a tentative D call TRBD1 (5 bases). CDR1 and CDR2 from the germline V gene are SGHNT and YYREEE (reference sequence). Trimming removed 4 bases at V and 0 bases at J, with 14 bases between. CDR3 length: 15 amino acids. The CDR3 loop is CASSLRSDSSYEQYF. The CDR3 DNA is TGTGCCAGCAGCCTCAGGTCTGACAGCTCCTACGAGCAGTACTTC.

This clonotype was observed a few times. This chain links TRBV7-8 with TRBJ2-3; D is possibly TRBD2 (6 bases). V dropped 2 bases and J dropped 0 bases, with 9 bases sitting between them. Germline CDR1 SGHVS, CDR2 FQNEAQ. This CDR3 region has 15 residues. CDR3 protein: CASSLYSGSTDTQYF. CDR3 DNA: TGTGCCAGCAGCTTATACAGCGGGAGCACAGATACGCAGTATTTT. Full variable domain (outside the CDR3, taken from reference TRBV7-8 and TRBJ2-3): GAGVSQSPRYKVAKRGQDVALRCDPISGHVSLFWYQQALGQGPEFLTYFQNEAQLDKSGLPSDRFFAERPEGSVSTLKIQRTQQEDSAVYLCASSLYSGSTDTQYFGPGTRLTVL.

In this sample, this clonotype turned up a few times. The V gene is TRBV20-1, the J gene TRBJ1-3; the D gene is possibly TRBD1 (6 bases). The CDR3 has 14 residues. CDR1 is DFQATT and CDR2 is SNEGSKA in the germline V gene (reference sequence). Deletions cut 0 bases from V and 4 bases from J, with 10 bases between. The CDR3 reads CSARDRTVGNTIYF. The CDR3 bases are TGCAGTGCTAGAGATCGGACAGTCGGAAACACCATATATTTT.